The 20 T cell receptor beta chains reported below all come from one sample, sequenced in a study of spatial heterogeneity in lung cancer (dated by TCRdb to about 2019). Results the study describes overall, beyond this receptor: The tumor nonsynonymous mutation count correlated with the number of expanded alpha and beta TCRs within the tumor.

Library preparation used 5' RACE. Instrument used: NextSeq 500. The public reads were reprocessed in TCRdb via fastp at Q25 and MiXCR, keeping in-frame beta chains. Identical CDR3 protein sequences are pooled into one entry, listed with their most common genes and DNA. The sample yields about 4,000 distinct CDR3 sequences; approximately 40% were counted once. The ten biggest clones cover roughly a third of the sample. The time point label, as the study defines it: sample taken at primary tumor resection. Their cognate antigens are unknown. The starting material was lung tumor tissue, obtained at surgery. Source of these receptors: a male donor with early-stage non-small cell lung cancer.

DNA for the CDR3: TGTGCCAGCAGCGTAGGACCTAGGGGTCCCAGAGATACGCAGTATTTT. Protein product: CASSVGPRGPRDTQYF. The chain recombines TRBV9 with TRBJ2-3, with D possibly being TRBD1 (5 bases). Trimming took 0 bases from V and 5 from J, leaving 16 bases between them. The CDR3 is 16 amino acids. Germline V lookup: CDR1 SGDLS, CDR2 YYNGEE.

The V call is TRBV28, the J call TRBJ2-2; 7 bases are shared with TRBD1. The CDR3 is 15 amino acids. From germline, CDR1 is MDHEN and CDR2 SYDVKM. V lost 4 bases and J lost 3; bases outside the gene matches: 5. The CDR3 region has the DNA TGTGCCAGCAGTTCGGGACAGAAATACACCGGGGAGCTGTTTTTT. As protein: CASSSGQKYTGELFF.

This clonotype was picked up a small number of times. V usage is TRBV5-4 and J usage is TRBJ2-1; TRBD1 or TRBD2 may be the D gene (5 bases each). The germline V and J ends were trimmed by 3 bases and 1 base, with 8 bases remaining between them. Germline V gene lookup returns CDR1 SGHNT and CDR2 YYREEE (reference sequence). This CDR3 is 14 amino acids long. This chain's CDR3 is CASSWDPSYNEQFF. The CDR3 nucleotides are TGTGCCAGCAGCTGGGACCCTTCCTACAATGAGCAGTTCTTC. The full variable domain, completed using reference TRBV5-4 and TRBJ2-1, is ETGVTQSPTHLIKTRGQQVTLRCSSQSGHNTVSWYQQALGQGPQFIFQYYREEENGRGNFPPRFSGLQFPNYSSELNVNALELDDSALYLCASSWDPSYNEQFFGPGTRLTVL.

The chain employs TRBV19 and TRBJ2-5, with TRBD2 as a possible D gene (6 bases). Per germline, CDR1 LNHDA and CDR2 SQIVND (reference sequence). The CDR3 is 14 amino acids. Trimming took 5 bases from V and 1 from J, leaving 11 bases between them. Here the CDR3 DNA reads TGTGCCAGTAGTTTGGGGGGAGCCCAAGAGACCCAGTACTTC. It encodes CASSLGGAQETQYF.

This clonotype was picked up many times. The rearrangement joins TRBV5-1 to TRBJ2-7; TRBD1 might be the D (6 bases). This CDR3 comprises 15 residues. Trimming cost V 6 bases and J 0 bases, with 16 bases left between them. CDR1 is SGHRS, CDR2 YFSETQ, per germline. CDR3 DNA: TGCGCCAGCACCCCGGGACAACGGAGCTCCTACGAGCAGTACTTC. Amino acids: CASTPGQRSSYEQYF.

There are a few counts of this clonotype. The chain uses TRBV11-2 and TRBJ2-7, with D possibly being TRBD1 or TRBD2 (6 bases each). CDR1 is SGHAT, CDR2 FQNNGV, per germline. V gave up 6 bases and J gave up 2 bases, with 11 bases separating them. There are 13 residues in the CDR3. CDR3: CASSFGGPYEQYF. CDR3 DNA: TGTGCCAGCAGTTTTGGGGGGCCCTACGAGCAGTACTTC.

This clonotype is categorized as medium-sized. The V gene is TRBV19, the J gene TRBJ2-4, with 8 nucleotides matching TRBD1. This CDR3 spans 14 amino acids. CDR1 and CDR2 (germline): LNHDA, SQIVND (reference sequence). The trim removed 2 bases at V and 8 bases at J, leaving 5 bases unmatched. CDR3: CASSISQGAYIQYF. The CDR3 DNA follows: TGTGCCAGTAGTATAAGCCAGGGGGCATACATTCAGTACTTC.

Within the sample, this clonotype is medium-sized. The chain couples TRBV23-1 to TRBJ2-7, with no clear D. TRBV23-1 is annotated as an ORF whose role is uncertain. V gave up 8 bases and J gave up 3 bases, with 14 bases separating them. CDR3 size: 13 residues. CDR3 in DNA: TGCGCCAGCGGCCTAGGGCGCTTCTACGAGCAGTACTTC. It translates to CASGLGRFYEQYF.

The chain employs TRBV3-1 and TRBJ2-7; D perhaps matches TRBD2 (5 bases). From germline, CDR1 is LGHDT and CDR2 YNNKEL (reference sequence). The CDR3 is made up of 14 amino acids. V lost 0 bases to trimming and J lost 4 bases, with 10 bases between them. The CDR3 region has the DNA TGTGCCAGCAGCCAAGATCCTCGGGGTTACGAGCAGTACTTC. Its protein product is CASSQDPRGYEQYF.

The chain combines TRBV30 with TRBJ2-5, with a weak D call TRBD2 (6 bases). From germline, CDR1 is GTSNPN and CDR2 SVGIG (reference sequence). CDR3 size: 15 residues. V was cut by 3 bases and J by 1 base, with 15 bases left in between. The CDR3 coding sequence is TGTGCCTGGAGCCCCCAGCCGGGACTCCAAGAGACCCAGTACTTC. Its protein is CAWSPQPGLQETQYF.

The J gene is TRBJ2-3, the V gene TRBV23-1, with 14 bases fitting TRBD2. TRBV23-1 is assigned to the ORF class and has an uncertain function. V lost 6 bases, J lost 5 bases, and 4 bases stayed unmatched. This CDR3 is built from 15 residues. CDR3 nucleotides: TGCGCCAGCAGGACTAGCGGGAGGGAAGGAGATACGCAGTATTTT. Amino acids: CASRTSGREGDTQYF.

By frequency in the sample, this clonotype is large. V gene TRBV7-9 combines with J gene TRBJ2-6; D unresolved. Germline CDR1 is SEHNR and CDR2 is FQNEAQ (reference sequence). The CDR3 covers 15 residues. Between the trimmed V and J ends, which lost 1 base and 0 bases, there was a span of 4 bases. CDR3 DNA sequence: TGTGCCAGCAGCTTAGGAGACTCTGGGGCCAACGTCCTGACTTTC. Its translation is CASSLGDSGANVLTF. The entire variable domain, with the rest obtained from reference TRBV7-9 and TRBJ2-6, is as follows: DTGVSQNPRHKITKRGQNVTFRCDPISEHNRLYWYRQTLGQGPEFLTYFQNEAQLEKSRLLSDRFSAERPKGSFSTLEIQRTEQGDSAMYLCASSLGDSGANVLTFGAGSRLTVL.

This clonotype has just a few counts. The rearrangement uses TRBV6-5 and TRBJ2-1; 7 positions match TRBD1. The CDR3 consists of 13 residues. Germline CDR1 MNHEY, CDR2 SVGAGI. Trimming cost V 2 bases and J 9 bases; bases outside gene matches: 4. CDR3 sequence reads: CASSYETGFEQFF. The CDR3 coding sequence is TGTGCCAGCAGTTACGAGACAGGGTTTGAGCAGTTCTTC.

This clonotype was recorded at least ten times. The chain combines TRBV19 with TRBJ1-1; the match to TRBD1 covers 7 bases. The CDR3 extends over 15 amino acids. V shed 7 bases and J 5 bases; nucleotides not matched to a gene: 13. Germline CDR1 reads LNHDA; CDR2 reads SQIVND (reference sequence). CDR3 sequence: CASILGARGRTEAFF. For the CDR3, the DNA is TGTGCCAGTATCCTCGGGGCCAGGGGGAGAACTGAAGCTTTCTTT.

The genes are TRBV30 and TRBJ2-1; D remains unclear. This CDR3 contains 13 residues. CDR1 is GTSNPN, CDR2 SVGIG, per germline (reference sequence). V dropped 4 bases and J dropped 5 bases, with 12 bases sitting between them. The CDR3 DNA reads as TGTGCCTGGACACGGGTCCTGAACAATGAGCAGTTCTTC. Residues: CAWTRVLNNEQFF.

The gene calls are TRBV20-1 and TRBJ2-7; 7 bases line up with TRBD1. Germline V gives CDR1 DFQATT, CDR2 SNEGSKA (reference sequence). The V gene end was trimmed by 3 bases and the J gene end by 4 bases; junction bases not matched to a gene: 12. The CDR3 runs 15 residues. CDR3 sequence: CSASFVETGQYEQYF. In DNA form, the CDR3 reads TGCAGTGCTAGTTTCGTCGAGACAGGGCAATACGAGCAGTACTTC.

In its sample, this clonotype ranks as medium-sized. CDR3 in DNA: TGCAGCGTTGAAAGGGCAGGTGTTATTAACTATGGCTACACCTTC. This sequence encodes CSVERAGVINYGYTF. The gene calls are TRBV29-1 and TRBJ1-2; no clear D gene. Per germline, CDR1 SQVTM and CDR2 ANQGSEA. The V gene lost 2 bases and the J gene lost 1 base, with 14 bases spanning the gap. The CDR3 is 15 residues long.

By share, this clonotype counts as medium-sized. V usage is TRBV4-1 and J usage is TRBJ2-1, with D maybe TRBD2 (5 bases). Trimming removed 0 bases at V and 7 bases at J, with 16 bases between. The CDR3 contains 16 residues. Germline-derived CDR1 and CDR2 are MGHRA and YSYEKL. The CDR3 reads CASSQDPAPAANEQFF. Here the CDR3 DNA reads TGCGCCAGCAGCCAAGATCCAGCCCCAGCGGCAAATGAGCAGTTCTTC.

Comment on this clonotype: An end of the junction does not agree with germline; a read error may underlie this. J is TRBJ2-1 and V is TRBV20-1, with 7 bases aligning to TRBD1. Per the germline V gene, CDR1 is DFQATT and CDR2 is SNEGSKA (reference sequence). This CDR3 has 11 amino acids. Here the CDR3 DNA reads TGCAGTGCTAGATCAGACAGGGAGCTGGTCTTC. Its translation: CSARSDRELVF.

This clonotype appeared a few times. The CDR3 coding sequence is TGTGCCAGCAGAATGACAGTGAACTCCTACAATGAGCAGTTCTTC. Its translation: CASRMTVNSYNEQFF. The V call is TRBV6-1, the J call TRBJ2-1; possible D gene TRBD1, 5 bases. Germline V gives CDR1 MNHNS, CDR2 SASEGT. The CDR3 runs 15 residues. The V end lost 6 bases, the J end lost 0 bases, and 12 bases lay between the germline ends.